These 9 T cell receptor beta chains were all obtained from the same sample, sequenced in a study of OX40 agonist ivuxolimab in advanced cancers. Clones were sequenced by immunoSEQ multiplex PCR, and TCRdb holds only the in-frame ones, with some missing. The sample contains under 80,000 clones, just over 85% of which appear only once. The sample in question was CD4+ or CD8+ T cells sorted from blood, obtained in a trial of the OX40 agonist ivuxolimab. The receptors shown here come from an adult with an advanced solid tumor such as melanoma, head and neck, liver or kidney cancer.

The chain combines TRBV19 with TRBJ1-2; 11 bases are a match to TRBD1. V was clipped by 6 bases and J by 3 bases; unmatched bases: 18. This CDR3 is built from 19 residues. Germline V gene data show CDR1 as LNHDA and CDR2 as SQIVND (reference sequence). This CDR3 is CASSSAAGTGGLFYYGYTF. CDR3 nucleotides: TGTGCCAGTAGCTCAGCAGCCGGGACAGGGGGATTATTCTACTATGGCTACACCTTC. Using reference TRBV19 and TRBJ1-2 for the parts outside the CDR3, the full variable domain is DGGITQSPKYLFRKEGQNVTLSCEQNLNHDAMYWYRQDPGQGLRLIYYSQIVNDFQKGDIAEGYSVSREKKESFPLTVTSAQKNPTAFYLCASSSAAGTGGLFYYGYTFGSGTRLTVV.

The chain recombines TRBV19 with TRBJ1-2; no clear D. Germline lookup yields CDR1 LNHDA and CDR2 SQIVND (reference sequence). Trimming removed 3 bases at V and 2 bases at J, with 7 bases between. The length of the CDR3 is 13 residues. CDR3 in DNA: TGTGCCAGTAGTATGATACCCAACTATGGCTACACCTTC. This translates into CASSMIPNYGYTF. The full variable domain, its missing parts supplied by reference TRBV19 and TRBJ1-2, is DGGITQSPKYLFRKEGQNVTLSCEQNLNHDAMYWYRQDPGQGLRLIYYSQIVNDFQKGDIAEGYSVSREKKESFPLTVTSAQKNPTAFYLCASSMIPNYGYTFGSGTRLTVV.

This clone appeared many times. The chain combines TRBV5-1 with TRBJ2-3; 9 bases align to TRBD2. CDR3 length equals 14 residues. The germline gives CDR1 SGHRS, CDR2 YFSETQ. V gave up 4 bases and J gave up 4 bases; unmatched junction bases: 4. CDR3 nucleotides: TGCGCCAGCAGCCCTAGCGGGAACGCAGATACGCAGTATTTT. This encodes CASSPSGNADTQYF.

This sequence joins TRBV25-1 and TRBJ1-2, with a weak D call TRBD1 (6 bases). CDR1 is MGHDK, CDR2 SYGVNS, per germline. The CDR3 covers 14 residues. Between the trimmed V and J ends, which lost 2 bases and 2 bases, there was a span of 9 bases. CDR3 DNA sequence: TGTGCCAGCAGTGAACAGGGGCAAAACTATGGCTACACCTTC. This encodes CASSEQGQNYGYTF.

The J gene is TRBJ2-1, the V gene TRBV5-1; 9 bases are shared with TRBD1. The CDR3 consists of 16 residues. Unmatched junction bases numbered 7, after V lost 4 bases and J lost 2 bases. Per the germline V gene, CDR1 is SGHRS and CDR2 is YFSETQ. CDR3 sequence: CASSRPGQGTYNEQFF. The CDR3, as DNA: TGCGCCAGCAGCCGACCGGGACAGGGTACCTACAATGAGCAGTTCTTC.

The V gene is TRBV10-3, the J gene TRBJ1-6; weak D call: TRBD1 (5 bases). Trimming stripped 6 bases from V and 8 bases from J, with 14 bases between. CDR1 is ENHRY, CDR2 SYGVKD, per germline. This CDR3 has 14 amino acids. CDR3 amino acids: CAISAGFEDSPLHF. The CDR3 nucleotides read TGTGCCATCAGCGCAGGGTTTGAGGATTCACCCCTCCACTTT.

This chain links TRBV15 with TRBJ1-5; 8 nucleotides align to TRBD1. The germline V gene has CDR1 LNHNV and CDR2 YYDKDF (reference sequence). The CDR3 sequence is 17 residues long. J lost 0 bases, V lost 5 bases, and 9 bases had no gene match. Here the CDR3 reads CATSGLQGAGSNQPQHF. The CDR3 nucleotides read TGTGCCACCAGCGGCCTTCAGGGGGCAGGTAGCAATCAGCCCCAGCATTTT.

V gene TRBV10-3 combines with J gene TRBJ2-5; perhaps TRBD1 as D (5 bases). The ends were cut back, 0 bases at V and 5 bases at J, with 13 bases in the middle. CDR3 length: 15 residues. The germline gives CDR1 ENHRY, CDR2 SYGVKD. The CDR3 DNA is TGTGCCATCAGTGAGTCGAGGCAGGGTGGTGAGACCCAGTACTTC. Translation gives CAISESRQGGETQYF.

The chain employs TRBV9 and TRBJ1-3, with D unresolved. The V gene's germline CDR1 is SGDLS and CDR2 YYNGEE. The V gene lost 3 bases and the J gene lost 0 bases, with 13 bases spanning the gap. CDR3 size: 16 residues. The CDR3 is CASSGGGPSSGNTIYF. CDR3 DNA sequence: TGTGCCAGCAGCGGAGGAGGTCCGAGCTCTGGAAACACCATATATTTT.